These T cell receptor beta chains were read from a single sample in a study of cytomegalovirus exposure and HLA in healthy donors. The assay was immunoSEQ multiplex PCR, and TCRdb's table has in-frame clones only and misses some. The sample includes some 30,000 clones, approximately 87% of them seen just once. The sequencing sample was made of PBMCs. The origin of the receptors is a boy younger than 18 in good health and CMV-seronegative. The CDR3 runs from the conserved cysteine through the conserved F or W. D genes are given only for firm matches. Clone size is shown for a subset of rows, as once, few, many or a class of expanded clone.

V,size,J,D,CDR3,DNA
TRBV5-6,once,TRBJ2-3,TRBD2,CASSLNPFGSGKNTDTQYF,TGTGCCAGCAGCTTGAACCCTTTTGGTAGCGGGAAAAACACAGATACGCAGTATTTT
TRBV11-2,-,TRBJ1-1,TRBD1,CASSLPRDRGLPEAFF,TGTGCCAGCAGCTTACCCCGGGACAGGGGATTACCTGAAGCTTTCTTT
TRBV5-4,-,TRBJ2-5,-,CASSLEGGAGETQYF,TGTGCCAGCAGCTTAGAAGGGGGCGCGGGGGAGACCCAGTACTTC
TRBV11-2,-,TRBJ2-7,-,CASSLERISYEQYF,TGTGCCAGCAGCTTAGAGCGGATCTCCTACGAGCAGTACTTC
TRBV29-1,-,TRBJ1-4,-,CSGLLTVNEKLFF,TGCAGCGGACTTTTGACAGTCAATGAAAAACTGTTTTTT
TRBV29-1,-,TRBJ2-6,-,CSVGQSGANVLTF,TGCAGCGTTGGGCAGTCTGGGGCCAACGTCCTGACTTTC
TRBV27,-,TRBJ2-3,TRBD2,CASSPSSGGPTDTQYF,TGTGCCAGCAGTCCTTCTAGCGGGGGGCCCACAGATACGCAGTATTTT
TRBV6-5,-,TRBJ2-2,TRBD1,CASRTGPNTGELFF,TGTGCCAGCAGGACAGGGCCGAACACCGGGGAGCTGTTTTTT
TRBV6-5,-,TRBJ2-7,TRBD1,CASFGTDTGEQYF,TGTGCCAGCTTTGGGACAGACACGGGGGAGCAGTACTTC
TRBV6-5,-,TRBJ1-2,TRBD1,CASRTGTVGDYGYTF,TGTGCCAGCAGGACAGGGACAGTGGGCGACTATGGCTACACCTTC
TRBV5-6,-,TRBJ2-5,TRBD2,CASSLVSGGTTRETQYF,TGTGCCAGCAGCTTGGTTAGCGGGGGAACCACCCGGGAGACCCAGTACTTC
TRBV6-1,-,TRBJ1-3,-,CASIPTGTGNTIYF,TGTGCCAGCATACCCACAGGGACTGGAAACACCATATATTTT
TRBV18,-,TRBJ1-5,-,CASSPQERGQPQHF,TGTGCCAGCTCACCACAGGAGAGAGGTCAGCCCCAGCATTTT
TRBV5-1,-,TRBJ2-2,-,CASSTAGTFLTGELFF,TGCGCCAGCAGCACCGCCGGGACATTTCTCACCGGGGAGCTGTTTTTT
TRBV27,-,TRBJ1-2,-,CASSLTVQGGGYTF,TGTGCCAGCAGCCTTACCGTCCAGGGTGGGGGCTACACCTTC
TRBV21-1,-,TRBJ2-2,-,CARYDRNTGELFF,TGTGCCAGGTACGACAGGAACACCGGGGAGCTGTTTTTT
TRBV6-5,-,TRBJ1-1,-,CASSYSSLTEAFF,TGTGCCAGCAGTTACTCGTCTTTGACTGAAGCTTTCTTT
TRBV5-1,-,TRBJ2-3,-,CASSLVQFNTDTQYF,TGCGCCAGCAGCTTGGTGCAGTTCAACACAGATACGCAGTATTTT
TRBV27,-,TRBJ2-7,-,CASSFTDPGEQYF,TGTGCCAGCAGTTTCACAGACCCAGGCGAGCAGTACTTC
TRBV4-1,-,TRBJ2-3,TRBD2,CASSQERLVAGGPDTQYF,TGCGCCAGCAGCCAGGAACGTCTTGTAGCGGGGGGGCCGGATACGCAGTATTTT
TRBV6-5,few,TRBJ2-7,TRBD1,CASSQTDRGEQYF,TGTGCCAGCAGCCAAACGGACAGGGGCGAGCAGTACTTC